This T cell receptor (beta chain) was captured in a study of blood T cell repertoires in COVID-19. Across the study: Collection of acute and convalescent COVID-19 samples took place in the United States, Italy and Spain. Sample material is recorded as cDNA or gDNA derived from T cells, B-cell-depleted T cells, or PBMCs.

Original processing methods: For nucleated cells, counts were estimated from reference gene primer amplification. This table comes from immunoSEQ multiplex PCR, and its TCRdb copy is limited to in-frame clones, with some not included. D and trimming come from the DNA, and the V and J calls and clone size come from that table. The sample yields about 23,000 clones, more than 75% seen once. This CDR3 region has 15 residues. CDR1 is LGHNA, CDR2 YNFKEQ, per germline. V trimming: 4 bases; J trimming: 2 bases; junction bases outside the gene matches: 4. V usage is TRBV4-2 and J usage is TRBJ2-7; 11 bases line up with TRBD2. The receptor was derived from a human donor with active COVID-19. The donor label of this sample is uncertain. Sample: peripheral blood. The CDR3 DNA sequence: TGTGCCAGCAGCCGAACTAGCGGGAGTACCTACGAGCAGTACTTC. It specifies CASSRTSGSTYEQYF.